This T cell receptor beta chain appears in the sequencing data of a study of CD8+ T cells in alopecia areata. As for this clone: Its antigen is as yet unknown.

Treatment noted: oral pan-JAK inhibitor, 5-10 mg twice daily. Findings and limits, study-wide: Many expanded lesional clones stayed in scalp and blood while on tofacitinib.

Extracted from the samples, RNA was reverse transcribed into cDNA to serve as the sequencing template. The table came from immunoSEQ multiplex PCR; TCRdb's copy has only in-frame clones and leaves some out. The table shows roughly 180,000 clones, with about 55% occurring only once. The length of the CDR3 is 14 residues. Trimming stripped 6 bases from V and 4 bases from J, with 16 bases between. The germline gives CDR1 SNHLY, CDR2 FYNNEI. This chain connects TRBV2 to TRBJ2-7, with D perhaps TRBD1 or TRBD2 (5 bases each). This receptor was identified in a human donor with alopecia areata. The material sequenced was CD8+ T cells sorted from blood, taken at week 24, from a patient treated with tofacitinib. The CDR3 loop reads CASSPPQGVYEQYF. In DNA, the CDR3 is TGTGCCAGCAGCCCACCCCAGGGAGTATACGAGCAGTACTTC. The variable domain in full, with the rest retrieved from reference TRBV2 and TRBJ2-7, is EPEVTQTPSHQVTQMGQEVILRCVPISNHLYFYWYRQILGQKVEFLVSFYNNEISEKSEIFDDQFSVERPDGSNFTLKIRSTKLEDSAMYFCASSPPQGVYEQYFGPGTRLTVT.